This T cell receptor beta chain derives from a study of response to subunit inactivated influenza vaccine. Study-level results: It was suggested by the authors that few new T cells are recruited by each seasonal influenza vaccination.

J gave up 3 bases and V 5 bases, and 7 bases lay outside the gene matches. This CDR3 comprises 15 residues. Germline assignment: CDR1 SGHRS and CDR2 YFSETQ. TCRdb passed the RT-PCR reads through MiXCR, listing each CDR3 protein once. The sample records around 790,000 distinct CDR3 sequences, 20% to 25% being singletons. Remarks on this clonotype: The antigen remains unidentified.

J is TRBJ2-3 and V is TRBV5-1, with 9 bases that match TRBD2. The source is a man aged 45-65 years who received an inactivated influenza vaccine. Sequences were derived from PBMCs from blood, sampled roughly 5 days after vaccination. This CDR3 reads CASRWPSGETDTQYF. As DNA, the CDR3 is TGCGCCAGCAGGTGGCCTAGCGGGGAGACAGATACGCAGTATTTT.